The clone carrying this T cell receptor (beta chain) has more than one count but fewer than ten. The sample is drawn from a study of T cell changes during pregnancy in multiple sclerosis. The CDR3 length is 13 residues. The V gene's germline CDR1 is GTSNPN and CDR2 SVGIG (reference sequence). V dropped 3 bases and J dropped 2 bases, with 10 bases sitting between them. This table comes from immunoSEQ multiplex PCR, and its TCRdb copy is limited to in-frame clones, with some not included. The sample holds about 73,000 clones, approximately 87% seen once. The chain is built from TRBV30 and TRBJ1-1; a possible D gene is TRBD1 (5 bases). This TCR was recovered from a female donor in good health, enrolled as a control in a pregnancy study. The sample here was peripheral blood, taken after pregnancy. Here the CDR3 DNA reads TGTGCCTGGAGAGAGCAGGGAAACACTGAAGCTTTCTTT. Its protein is CAWREQGNTEAFF.